Shown below are 15 T cell receptor beta chains from a single sample sequenced in a study of blood T cell repertoires in COVID-19. Method: immunoSEQ multiplex PCR; TCRdb's copy keeps in-frame clones and lacks some. The repertoire includes roughly 140,000 clones, around 80% of them detected once, and approximately 7.1% sits in the top ten. The sequenced sample was peripheral blood. These receptors all stem from a woman between 45 and 60 years old in a cohort sampled during active or convalescent COVID-19.

The V and J genes are TRBV18 and TRBJ2-1, with 8 bases lining up with TRBD2. V dropped 1 base and J dropped 2; count of bases not matched to a gene: 4. The length of the CDR3 is 16 residues. The germline gives CDR1 KGHSH, CDR2 LQKENI. CDR3 nucleotide sequence: TGTGCCAGCTCACCACACGGACTAGCTACCTACAATGAGCAGTTCTTC. Translation gives CASSPHGLATYNEQFF.

V usage is TRBV29-1 and J usage is TRBJ2-3; 10 bases agree with TRBD2. The germline gives CDR1 SQVTM, CDR2 ANQGSEA. The CDR3 covers 13 residues. The junction had 2 bases not matched to a gene; V was cut back by 4 bases and J by 4 bases. CDR3: CSVGTSGADTQYF. The CDR3 region has the DNA TGCAGCGTTGGGACTAGCGGTGCAGATACGCAGTATTTT.

The chain uses TRBV7-9 and TRBJ2-2; TRBD2 might be the D (5 bases). CDR3 length: 12 amino acids. Per germline, CDR1 SEHNR and CDR2 FQNEAQ (reference sequence). The V gene lost 6 bases and the J gene lost 7 bases, with 9 bases spanning the gap. CDR3 in amino acids: CASSSGVGELFF. The CDR3, as DNA: TGTGCCAGCAGTTCCGGGGTCGGGGAGCTGTTTTTT.

This sequence joins TRBV6-5 and TRBJ1-2; a possible D gene is TRBD1 (5 bases). The CDR3 totals 14 residues. In germline, CDR1 is MNHEY, CDR2 SVGAGI. V was shortened by 6 bases and J by 2 bases, with 13 bases between the two germline ends. The DNA of the CDR3 is TGTGCCAGCAGGGGGGGGATTGGGAACTATGGCTACACCTTC. Its translation is CASRGGIGNYGYTF.

The CDR3 loop is CASSPPRTDYNEQFF. The CDR3 DNA sequence: TGTGCCAGCTCACCACCCCGGACAGACTACAATGAGCAGTTCTTC. V is TRBV18 and J is TRBJ2-1; perhaps TRBD1 as D (6 bases). Trimming took 0 bases from V and 3 from J, leaving 9 bases between them. The germline gives CDR1 KGHSH, CDR2 LQKENI. The CDR3 spans 15 residues.

The chain is built from TRBV15 and TRBJ1-4; D is ambiguous. V was trimmed by 5 bases and J by 7 bases, leaving 14 bases between them. CDR1 is LNHNV, CDR2 YYDKDF, per germline (reference sequence). The CDR3 is 14 amino acids. The CDR3, as DNA: TGTGCCACCAGCCCCATTGGGAGGGCTGAAAAACTGTTTTTT. Translating it yields CATSPIGRAEKLFF.

The chain combines TRBV11-2 with TRBJ1-6; 7 bases are a match to TRBD1. Germline V gene data show CDR1 as SGHAT and CDR2 as FQNNGV. The ends lost 5 bases at V and 13 bases at J; junction bases unmatched: 11. This CDR3 has 14 residues. The DNA of the CDR3 is TGTGCCAGCAGCCCAACCCAACAGGGGATCCCCCTCCACTTT. This encodes CASSPTQQGIPLHF.

The chain links TRBV30 to TRBJ1-2, with 7 nucleotides matching TRBD1. V shed 3 bases, J shed 4 bases, and the junction held 8 bases outside the gene matches. This CDR3 is 14 amino acids long. Germline V CDR1 and CDR2: GTSNPN, SVGIG (reference sequence). This CDR3 is CAWRGTANFYGYTF. CDR3 in DNA: TGTGCCTGGAGGGGGACAGCCAACTTCTATGGCTACACCTTC.

V gene TRBV10-3 combines with J gene TRBJ2-7; the D gene is possibly TRBD1 (6 bases). The germline V gene has CDR1 ENHRY and CDR2 SYGVKD. The CDR3 totals 14 residues. The ends were cut back, 3 bases at V and 0 bases at J, with 9 bases in the middle. The CDR3 DNA is TGTGCCATCAGTGACCAGGGGAACTCCTACGAGCAGTACTTC. It specifies CAISDQGNSYEQYF.

The CDR3 DNA is TGTGCCAGCAGTGATAGGGGGGGGCACACTGAAGCTTTCTTT. Its translation: CASSDRGGHTEAFF. This sequence joins TRBV6-1 and TRBJ1-1, with D maybe TRBD1 (6 bases). The CDR3 is 14 residues long. From germline, CDR1 is MNHNS and CDR2 SASEGT. Between the trimmed V and J ends, which lost 3 bases and 3 bases, there was a span of 11 bases.

The V and J genes are TRBV23-1 and TRBJ2-3; D is perhaps TRBD2 (6 bases). TRBV23-1 is given ORF status, its function remaining uncertain. The CDR3 is 16 amino acids. V was shortened by 8 bases and J by 0 bases, with 18 bases between the two germline ends. CDR3 loop: CASSSRVGGSTDTQYF. The CDR3 coding sequence is TGCGCCAGCTCCTCCCGGGTTGGGGGGAGCACAGATACGCAGTATTTT.

In DNA form, the CDR3 reads TGTGCCAGCAGCCCAAATCCAGGAAACTATGGCTACACCTTC. It specifies CASSPNPGNYGYTF. The chain uses TRBV7-2 and TRBJ1-2, with unresolved D. CDR3 length: 14 amino acids. Germline V gene lookup returns CDR1 SGHTA and CDR2 FQGNSA. Trimming took 5 bases from V and 2 from J, leaving 12 bases between them. Full variable domain (outside the CDR3, taken from reference TRBV7-2 and TRBJ1-2): GAGVSQSPSNKVTEKGKDVELRCDPISGHTALYWYRQSLGQGLEFLIYFQGNSAPDKSGLPSDRFSAERTGGSVSTLTIQRTQQEDSAVYLCASSPNPGNYGYTFGSGTRLTVV.

The CDR3 nucleotides read TGTGCCACCAGTGATAGGACAGGGGTAGAAGCTTTCTTT. Its protein product is CATSDRTGVEAFF. The V gene is TRBV24-1, the J gene TRBJ1-1; TRBD1 matches 9 bases. Germline lookup yields CDR1 KGHDR and CDR2 SFDVKD. The V segment lost 3 bases and the J segment 8 bases; nucleotides outside the gene matches: 3. The CDR3 contains 13 residues.

V and J are TRBV5-4 and TRBJ2-7, with 8 bases matching TRBD1. Germline-derived CDR1 and CDR2 are SGHNT and YYREEE (reference sequence). Germline trimming cut 4 bases from V and 1 base from J; bases unmatched to any gene: 7. The CDR3 is 15 residues long. The CDR3 loop reads CASSPDRAGSYEQYF. CDR3 nucleotides: TGTGCCAGCAGCCCGGACAGGGCAGGGTCCTACGAGCAGTACTTC.

This clone has more than one count but fewer than ten. The chain has TRBV6-6 and TRBJ2-3; 7 bases align to TRBD2. After removal of 0 bases from V and 1 base from J, the junction contained 4 bases not matched to a gene. The CDR3 runs 16 residues. The germline gives CDR1 MNHNY, CDR2 SVGAGI (reference sequence). DNA of the CDR3: TGTGCCAGCAGTTACTCGACAAGCGGGGGCACAGATACGCAGTATTTT. It translates to CASSYSTSGGTDTQYF.